Shown below are 17 T cell receptor beta chains from a single sample sequenced in a study of T-cell memory formation after mild COVID-19. In TCRdb, the 5' RACE reads were re-called with MiXCR into one record per CDR3 protein. Of almost 550,000 distinct CDR3 sequences listed, roughly 21% are singletons. The sample was PBMCs or a T cell subset sorted from them (not recorded which). The receptors derive from an adult woman who had mild COVID-19 (a few samples of this study predate the infection). Cell type and time point are not known.

This clonotype was detected a few times. V gene TRBV5-1 combines with J gene TRBJ2-1, with no clear D. The V gene lost 5 bases and the J gene lost 0 bases, with 21 bases spanning the gap. CDR1 and CDR2 from the germline V gene are SGHRS and YFSETQ. The CDR3 runs to 18 residues. The CDR3 DNA sequence: TGCGCCAGCAGTCCTCCAACATCGGGCATGAGCTCCTACAATGAGCAGTTCTTC. The encoded protein is CASSPPTSGMSSYNEQFF.

The chain couples TRBV7-9 to TRBJ1-2; D gene unclear. Germline lookup yields CDR1 SEHNR and CDR2 FQNEAQ (reference sequence). CDR3 length: 12 residues. V was cut by 2 bases and J by 7 bases, with 8 bases left in between. CDR3 sequence (DNA): TGTGCCAGCAGCTTACTGAGTGGTGGCTACACCTTC. Translation gives CASSLLSGGYTF.

V usage is TRBV6-5 and J usage is TRBJ2-7; TRBD1 or TRBD2 may be the D gene (5 bases each). The ends were cut back, 0 bases at V and 5 bases at J, with 11 bases in the middle. The CDR3 spans 14 residues. CDR1 is MNHEY, CDR2 SVGAGI, per germline. The chain's CDR3 is CASSYSILGDEQYF. Here the CDR3 DNA reads TGTGCCAGCAGTTACTCGATCCTGGGGGACGAGCAGTACTTC.

This clonotype was observed a handful of times. This chain links TRBV4-2 with TRBJ2-3, with a possible D match to TRBD1 (5 bases). V was trimmed by 2 bases and J by 10 bases, leaving 10 bases between them. Germline CDR1 is LGHNA and CDR2 is YNFKEQ. CDR3 size: 12 residues. CDR3 loop: CASSQWSRAQYF. CDR3 sequence (DNA): TGTGCCAGCAGCCAATGGAGCAGGGCGCAGTATTTT.

There are a few counts of this clonotype. The chain is built from TRBV2 and TRBJ2-1; D is perhaps TRBD1 or TRBD2 (6 bases each). Germline assignment: CDR1 SNHLY and CDR2 FYNNEI. Trimming stripped 2 bases from V and 8 bases from J, with 16 bases between. The CDR3 consists of 15 residues. The CDR3, as DNA: TGTGCCAGCAGTGAACTCCGGGGGCCCGGGGATGAGCAGTTCTTC. Encoded protein: CASSELRGPGDEQFF.

This clonotype has more than one count but fewer than ten. The rearrangement joins TRBV5-1 to TRBJ2-1; 10 bases are a match to TRBD2. CDR1 is SGHRS and CDR2 is YFSETQ in the germline V gene. Germline trimming cut 3 bases from V and 2 bases from J; bases unmatched to any gene: 17. This CDR3 spans 20 amino acids. The CDR3 loop is CASSSTGTSVRRLAYNEQFF. For the CDR3, the DNA is TGCGCCAGCAGCTCAACCGGGACTAGCGTTCGCCGACTGGCCTACAATGAGCAGTTCTTC.

This chain links TRBV12-3 or TRBV12-4 with TRBJ2-2; a weak D match, TRBD1 (5 bases). This CDR3 comprises 14 residues. Trimming stripped 5 bases from V and 7 bases from J, with 14 bases between. The CDR3 DNA reads TGTGCCAGCAGTCACCAATCAGGGATCGGGGAGCTGTTTTTT. Translating it yields CASSHQSGIGELFF.

This clonotype has only a few counts. CDR3 amino acids: CASSAGFVKDKGPNYGYTF. The CDR3, as DNA: TGTGCCAGCAGCGCTGGGTTTGTGAAGGATAAGGGACCCAACTATGGCTACACCTTC. The chain couples TRBV9 to TRBJ1-2; D may be TRBD1 (5 bases). V gave up 3 bases and J gave up 2 bases, with 26 bases separating them. CDR1 and CDR2 (germline): SGDLS, YYNGEE. The CDR3 runs to 19 residues.

The chain joins TRBV5-1 to TRBJ2-1; maybe TRBD1 (6 bases). Germline lookup yields CDR1 SGHRS and CDR2 YFSETQ. This CDR3 is 15 amino acids long. V lost 4 bases, J lost 1 base, and 12 bases lay in between. The CDR3 protein is CASSPRGESYNEQFF. The CDR3 DNA follows: TGCGCCAGCAGCCCCAGGGGAGAATCCTACAATGAGCAGTTCTTC. Using reference TRBV5-1 and TRBJ2-1 for the parts outside the CDR3, the full variable domain is KAGVTQTPRYLIKTRGQQVTLSCSPISGHRSVSWYQQTPGQGLQFLFEYFSETQRNKGNFPGRFSGRQFSNSRSEMNVSTLELGDSALYLCASSPRGESYNEQFFGPGTRLTVL.

The V gene is TRBV24-1, the J gene TRBJ2-3, with a possible D match to TRBD1 (5 bases). CDR3 length: 14 amino acids. The V gene's germline CDR1 is KGHDR and CDR2 SFDVKD. V shed 6 bases and J shed 0 bases, with 9 bases lying between them. Here the CDR3 reads CATSRGGSTDTQYF. DNA for the CDR3: TGTGCCACCAGTAGGGGTGGAAGCACAGATACGCAGTATTTT.

The rearrangement uses TRBV7-9 and TRBJ2-1, with TRBD1 matching over 7 bases. The germline CDR1 and CDR2 sequences are SEHNR and FQNEAQ (reference sequence). V trimming: 5 bases; J trimming: 3 bases; junction bases outside the gene matches: 7. The CDR3 extends over 15 amino acids. The CDR3 DNA is TGTGCCAGCAGCCTACAGGGGAGCGGCTACAATGAGCAGTTCTTC. This translates into CASSLQGSGYNEQFF.

CDR3 nucleotide sequence: TGCGCCAGCAGCCGGCAGGGCGTCGTTCTGAGGGGAAACACCATATATTTT. It translates to CASSRQGVVLRGNTIYF. The chain combines TRBV4-1 with TRBJ1-3; possibly TRBD1 for D (5 bases). From germline, CDR1 is MGHRA and CDR2 YSYEKL. V gave up 4 bases and J gave up 4 bases, with 20 bases separating them. The CDR3 totals 17 residues.

The rearrangement links TRBV29-1 to TRBJ2-7, with 11 bases aligning to TRBD1. The CDR3 runs 12 residues. Germline V gene data show CDR1 as SQVTM and CDR2 as ANQGSEA. V dropped 5 bases and J dropped 5; count of bases not matched to a gene: 2. CDR3 sequence (DNA): TGCAGCGTTTGGACAGGGGGCAACGAGCAGTACTTC. Translating it yields CSVWTGGNEQYF.

The CDR3 reads CASSYSLGGNTGELFF. The CDR3 DNA reads as TGTGCCAGCAGTTACTCGTTGGGGGGGAACACCGGGGAGCTGTTTTTT. The rearrangement uses TRBV6-5 and TRBJ2-2, with a tentative D call TRBD2 (6 bases). The CDR3 contains 16 residues. Between the trimmed V and J ends, which lost 0 bases and 1 base, there was a span of 9 bases. Germline loops: CDR1 MNHEY, CDR2 SVGAGI.

This clonotype has more than one count but fewer than ten. The V gene is TRBV12-3 or TRBV12-4, the J gene TRBJ1-5; TRBD1 is a possible D gene (6 bases). Trimming removed 7 bases at V and 2 bases at J, with 18 bases between. CDR3 length: 16 residues. This chain's CDR3 is CASTPTGPGGNQPQHF. The CDR3, as DNA: TGTGCCAGCACCCCTACAGGGCCCGGGGGCAATCAGCCCCAGCATTTT.

At least ten counts were recorded for this clonotype. This rearrangement joins TRBV5-8 to TRBJ2-2; no clear D. The CDR3 spans 15 residues. Germline V gene lookup returns CDR1 SGHTS and CDR2 YDEGEE. The V end was cut by 0 bases, the J end by 4 bases, with 10 bases between. The CDR3 sequence is CASSLDSNPTGELFF. CDR3 sequence (DNA): TGTGCCAGCAGCTTGGACTCGAACCCCACCGGGGAGCTGTTTTTT.

This sequence joins TRBV11-2 and TRBJ2-7; TRBD1 is a possible D gene (5 bases). V shed 1 base and J shed 1 base, with 17 bases lying between them. The CDR3 is made up of 17 amino acids. CDR1 is SGHAT, CDR2 FQNNGV, per germline. The CDR3 reads CASSLGIRKGQSYEQYF. Here the CDR3 DNA reads TGTGCCAGCAGCTTAGGGATTAGGAAGGGGCAGTCCTACGAGCAGTACTTC.